This T cell receptor beta chain was sequenced for a study of neurological immune-mediated disorders. Study-wide results and caveats: In HTLV-1-associated myelopathy, TCR clonal expansion was greatest, and in multiple sclerosis it was least, below healthy controls.

The CDR3 consists of 14 residues. V lost 4 bases and J lost 8; bases outside the gene matches: 7. Germline CDR1 reads DFQATT; CDR2 reads SNEGSKA (reference sequence). Synthesis of cDNA used 5'RACE (with 10-nucleotide random UMIs). Every sequencing run generated in excess of 170 million TCR-beta sequences. These sequences covered 15-18 subjects. A single record per CDR3 protein comes from TCRdb applying MiXCR to the 5' RACE reads. Of tens of thousands of distinct CDR3 sequences in the sample, about a tenth are singletons; the top ten hold approximately 6.9%. This clonotype was observed at least ten times. Its antigen is not identified.

Material for sequencing was PBMCs. The rearrangement uses TRBV20-1 and TRBJ1-3, with 11 bases lining up with TRBD1. This clonotype was obtained from a woman aged 25-40 years with HTLV-1-associated myelopathy (HAM/TSP). The CDR3 is CSAKHTGQGDTIYF. In DNA, the CDR3 is TGCAGTGCTAAACACACGGGACAGGGGGACACCATATATTTT.